Presented here are 30 T cell receptor beta chains from one specimen sequenced in a study of blood T cell repertoires in COVID-19. TCRdb keeps only in-frame clones here, not all; method: immunoSEQ multiplex PCR. Here the sample spans 120,000 or so clones, about 70% being singletons. Input material: peripheral blood. These receptors all stem from a woman in her 70s with acute or convalescent COVID-19.

The CDR3 loop reads CASSTDGPGSPLHF. CDR3 nucleotide sequence: TGTGCCAGTAGTACCGACGGTCCGGGGTCACCCCTCCACTTT. This rearrangement joins TRBV19 to TRBJ1-6; D gene unclear. Germline V CDR1 and CDR2: LNHDA, SQIVND (reference sequence). V was cut by 4 bases and J by 10 bases, with 14 bases left in between. The CDR3 is 14 amino acids.

This clone has only a few counts. The gene calls are TRBV2 and TRBJ1-1, with D possibly TRBD1 on 5 matching bases. V was shortened by 7 bases and J by 0 bases, with 9 bases between the two germline ends. The CDR3 runs to 13 residues. The germline gives CDR1 SNHLY, CDR2 FYNNEI. The CDR3, as DNA: TGTGCCAGCACCCAGACAGTGAACACTGAAGCTTTCTTT. The encoded protein is CASTQTVNTEAFF.

This clone was seen only once. The chain combines TRBV23-1 with TRBJ1-6, with D tentatively TRBD1 (5 bases). TRBV23-1 is classed as an ORF, of uncertain function. V dropped 0 bases and J dropped 4 bases, with 13 bases sitting between them. This CDR3 has 17 amino acids. In DNA, the CDR3 is TGCGCCAGCAGTCAATCGTTTCCCTACAGGTATAATTCACCCCTCCACTTT. As protein: CASSQSFPYRYNSPLHF.

V usage is TRBV11-2 and J usage is TRBJ2-1, with 11 bases that match TRBD2. Losses at the gene ends were 0 bases for V and 9 bases for J; bases not matched to a gene: 7. CDR3 length: 16 residues. Germline assignment: CDR1 SGHAT and CDR2 FQNNGV. In nucleotides, the CDR3 is TGTGCCAGCAGCTTAGATAGCGGGAGGGCCTTCGCTGAGCAGTTCTTC. Its translation is CASSLDSGRAFAEQFF.

A few counts support this clone. This sample includes further DNA sequences coding for the same CDR3. CDR3 residues: CASSLLWTGGSYEQYF. Here the CDR3 DNA reads TGTGCCAGCAGTTTATTGTGGACAGGGGGTTCCTACGAGCAGTACTTC. The V call is TRBV28, the J call TRBJ2-7; the match to TRBD1 covers 10 bases. The germline V gene has CDR1 MDHEN and CDR2 SYDVKM. The CDR3 has 16 amino acids. V gave up 1 base and J gave up 1 base; unmatched junction bases: 4.

V is TRBV7-2 and J is TRBJ1-2; TRBD1 agrees at 7 bases. Germline lookup yields CDR1 SGHTA and CDR2 FQGNSA. The CDR3 spans 15 residues. The V and J ends lost 1 base and 4 bases, in that order; junction bases with no gene match: 6. CDR3 in amino acids: CASSLERQGGYGYTF. CDR3 nucleotides: TGTGCCAGCAGCTTAGAAAGACAGGGAGGCTATGGCTACACCTTC.

The chain is built from TRBV3-1 (or the pseudogene TRBV3-2) and TRBJ2-5, with D possibly matching TRBD2 (6 bases). The germline V and J ends were trimmed by 0 bases and 4 bases, with 9 bases remaining between them. Looked up from germline, CDR1 is LGHDT and CDR2 is YNNKEL (reference sequence). The CDR3 has 14 residues. CDR3 nucleotide sequence: TGTGCCAGCAGCCAAGATGTCGGGAGAGAGACCCAGTACTTC. Residues: CASSQDVGRETQYF.

This clone was seen a single time. V is TRBV7-2 and J is TRBJ1-3; D might be TRBD1 (6 bases). Trimming left V 2 bases short and J 3 bases short, with 8 bases between. The CDR3 sequence is 14 residues long. From germline, CDR1 is SGHTA and CDR2 FQGNSA. The CDR3 DNA follows: TGTGCCAGCAGCTTACAGGGGTATGGAAACACCATATATTTT. Translating it yields CASSLQGYGNTIYF.

The chain has TRBV7-6 and TRBJ2-2, with 8 nucleotides matching TRBD2. The CDR3 spans 15 residues. Germline V CDR1 and CDR2: SGHVS, FNYEAQ. V lost 6 bases and J lost 8; bases outside the gene matches: 11. In DNA form, the CDR3 reads TGTGCCAGCAGACGATTGGCGGGGGGAACAGGGGAGCTGTTTTTT. Translating it yields CASRRLAGGTGELFF.

The CDR3 sequence: CASSQDSSPGQGVTSTDTQYF. Written as DNA, the CDR3 is TGCGCCAGCAGCCAAGATTCAAGTCCGGGACAGGGGGTGACTAGCACAGATACGCAGTATTTT. This chain links TRBV4-1 with TRBJ2-3, with 11 positions matching TRBD1. The J segment lost 0 bases and the V segment lost 0 bases, leaving 14 bases of the junction unmatched. CDR3 size: 21 residues. The germline V gene encodes CDR1 MGHRA and CDR2 YSYEKL.

This clone has just one count. The V call is TRBV5-4, the J call TRBJ2-5; the D gene is possibly TRBD2 (6 bases). V lost 0 bases to trimming and J lost 9 bases, with 21 bases between them. The CDR3 spans 16 residues. Per germline, CDR1 SGHNT and CDR2 YYREEE (reference sequence). CDR3 bases: TGTGCCAGCAGCTTGGGTGGGGCAGGGAGCGGGCGATCCCAGTACTTC. Translation gives CASSLGGAGSGRSQYF.

This clone was seen a handful of times. The chain uses TRBV6-6 and TRBJ2-3; TRBD2 matches 10 bases. The CDR3 extends over 19 amino acids. Germline values: CDR1 MNHNY, CDR2 SVGAGI (reference sequence). With 5 bases clipped from V and 0 bases from J, the junction kept 14 bases outside the gene matches. CDR3 in amino acids: CASSLRPPGLAASTDTQYF. The CDR3 DNA follows: TGTGCCAGCAGTCTGCGGCCCCCCGGACTAGCGGCTAGCACAGATACGCAGTATTTT.

This clone came up a few times. The genes are TRBV19 and TRBJ1-2, with D possibly matching TRBD1 (5 bases). Trimming removed 1 base from V and 4 bases from J, with 7 bases in between. Germline V gene sequence: CDR1 LNHDA, CDR2 SQIVND (reference sequence). There are 13 residues in the CDR3. CDR3 nucleotide sequence: TGTGCCAGTAGTATAGCACAGGCCTATGGCTACACCTTC. Translating it yields CASSIAQAYGYTF.

This chain connects TRBV24-1 to TRBJ2-7; tentative D call: TRBD2 (6 bases). The CDR3 loop spans 15 amino acids. Germline V gene sequence: CDR1 KGHDR, CDR2 SFDVKD. V lost 5 bases and J 7 bases, leaving 20 bases between the germline ends. CDR3 sequence: CATSGQRLGKFEQYF. CDR3 coding DNA: TGTGCCACCAGTGGGCAGCGACTAGGAAAATTTGAGCAGTACTTC.

There are many counts of this clone. The chain couples TRBV7-9 to TRBJ2-1; D is unclear. The CDR3 consists of 11 residues. Germline loops: CDR1 SEHNR, CDR2 FQNEAQ (reference sequence). V lost 2 bases, J lost 8 bases, and 4 bases lay in between. The CDR3 protein is CASSLQDEQFF. The CDR3 DNA reads TGTGCCAGCAGCTTACAGGATGAGCAGTTCTTC.

The chain uses TRBV25-1 and TRBJ1-4; TRBD1 agrees at 8 bases. The CDR3 sequence is 14 residues long. V gave up 3 bases and J gave up 6 bases; unmatched junction bases: 3. CDR1 is MGHDK, CDR2 SYGVNS, per germline. CDR3 in amino acids: CASSEGQVYEKLFF. CDR3 nucleotide sequence: TGTGCCAGCAGTGAGGGACAGGTTTATGAAAAACTGTTTTTT.

This clone has just a few counts. The chain uses TRBV7-2 and TRBJ2-3; the D gene is possibly TRBD1 (5 bases). With 1 base removed from V and 3 bases from J, the gap between germline ends came to 14 bases. The CDR3 runs 16 residues. Looked up from germline, CDR1 is SGHTA and CDR2 is FQGNSA. In DNA form, the CDR3 reads TGTGCCAGCAGCTTAGTCCAGGGTATGAGAACAGATACGCAGTATTTT. Protein sequence: CASSLVQGMRTDTQYF.

This chain connects TRBV27 to TRBJ1-6; D possibly corresponds to TRBD1 (6 bases). Trimming took 8 bases from V and 6 from J, leaving 8 bases between them. Germline V CDR1 and CDR2: MNHEY, SMNVEV (reference sequence). The CDR3 runs to 12 residues. CDR3 in DNA: TGTGCCAGCCGAGGGGGTAATTCACCCCTCCACTTT. As protein: CASRGGNSPLHF.

This chain uses TRBV9 with TRBJ1-2; TRBD1 matches at 9 bases. The CDR3 has 15 residues. Germline CDR1 SGDLS, CDR2 YYNGEE. Trimming removed 3 bases from V and 3 bases from J; junction bases left unmatched: 6. The CDR3 nucleotides are TGTGCCAGCAGCGAACCGGGACAGGGTGACTATGGCTACACCTTC. The encoded protein is CASSEPGQGDYGYTF.

The chain is built from TRBV5-1 and TRBJ1-2, with 9 nucleotides matching TRBD1. Germline CDR1 and CDR2: SGHRS and YFSETQ. This CDR3 comprises 13 residues. Unmatched junction bases numbered 8, after V lost 4 bases and J lost 10 bases. The CDR3 here is CASSVGQGFDYTF. For the CDR3, the DNA is TGCGCCAGCAGCGTGGGACAGGGATTTGACTACACCTTC.

This clone turned up a few times. CDR3 sequence (DNA): TGTGCCAGCAGCCAATACACAGATACGCAGTATTTT. It specifies CASSQYTDTQYF. The chain employs TRBV3-1 (or the pseudogene TRBV3-2) and TRBJ2-3; D unresolved. The CDR3 runs to 12 residues. Germline V CDR1 and CDR2: LGHDT, YNNKEL (reference sequence). V lost 2 bases and J lost 2, with 2 bases in between.

This clone was detected a few times. The rearrangement uses TRBV9 and TRBJ1-2; D uncertain. Germline CDR1 SGDLS, CDR2 YYNGEE. CDR3 size: 11 residues. Trimming pared 3 bases from V and 3 bases from J, leaving 3 bases between. Here the CDR3 reads CASSAYYGYTF. For the CDR3, the DNA is TGTGCCAGCAGCGCATACTATGGCTACACCTTC.

V gene TRBV29-1 combines with J gene TRBJ1-1, with 10 bases that match TRBD1. This CDR3 has 14 residues. The V segment lost 4 bases and the J segment 1 base; nucleotides outside the gene matches: 3. Germline V lookup: CDR1 SQVTM, CDR2 ANQGSEA. CDR3 DNA sequence: TGCAGCGTTGGACAGGGGGCCCCGAACACTGAAGCTTTCTTT. Its protein is CSVGQGAPNTEAFF.

The genes are TRBV28 and TRBJ1-1; TRBD1 matches 7 bases. The junction had 15 bases not matched to a gene; V was cut back by 9 bases and J by 8 bases. The CDR3 runs 14 residues. Germline-derived CDR1 and CDR2 are MDHEN and SYDVKM. The CDR3 protein is CASRKGAREGEAFF. CDR3 coding DNA: TGTGCCAGTCGAAAGGGGGCAAGGGAAGGAGAAGCTTTCTTT.

This chain links TRBV30 with TRBJ1-5; tentatively, D is TRBD1 (6 bases). There are 14 residues in the CDR3. Trimming cost V 4 bases and J 3 bases, with 13 bases left between them. Germline-derived CDR1 and CDR2 are GTSNPN and SVGIG (reference sequence). CDR3 coding DNA: TGTGCCTGGAACCACGGGGGGGCCAATCAGCCCCAGCATTTT. Amino acids: CAWNHGGANQPQHF.

The rearrangement joins TRBV27 to TRBJ1-1; 10 bases align to TRBD1. This CDR3 comprises 16 residues. J lost 5 bases, V lost 5 bases, and 11 bases had no gene match. Per germline, CDR1 MNHEY and CDR2 SMNVEV (reference sequence). The CDR3 protein is CASSLSGTGVSTEAFF. The CDR3, as DNA: TGTGCCAGCAGTCTCTCCGGGACAGGGGTTTCAACTGAAGCTTTCTTT.

The V and J genes are TRBV18 and TRBJ2-5; tentatively, D is TRBD1 (6 bases). The CDR3 sequence is 15 residues long. Germline V gives CDR1 KGHSH, CDR2 LQKENI. V was shortened by 4 bases and J by 5 bases, with 17 bases between the two germline ends. CDR3 amino acids: CASSLSGTRSETQYF. For the CDR3, the DNA is TGTGCCAGCTCACTCTCCGGGACACGTTCGGAGACCCAGTACTTC.

V is TRBV10-2 and J is TRBJ1-3; D remains unclear. Per germline, CDR1 WSHSY and CDR2 SAAADI. With 4 bases removed from V and 0 bases from J, the gap between germline ends came to 10 bases. The CDR3 has 15 residues. CDR3 sequence reads: CASSVPGGSGNTIYF. DNA of the CDR3: TGCGCCAGCAGTGTCCCGGGAGGCTCTGGAAACACCATATATTTT.

The chain uses TRBV19 and TRBJ2-5; D is uncertain. Trimming took 3 bases from V and 2 from J, leaving 10 bases between them. The germline V gene encodes CDR1 LNHDA and CDR2 SQIVND (reference sequence). The CDR3 totals 14 residues. The CDR3 sequence is CASSIGLGQETQYF. Written as DNA, the CDR3 is TGTGCCAGTAGTATCGGCCTAGGACAAGAGACCCAGTACTTC.

The genes are TRBV9 and TRBJ2-7, with D possibly being TRBD1 (5 bases). The CDR3 is made up of 14 amino acids. V was clipped by 0 bases and J by 3 bases, with 10 bases between them. Per the germline V gene, CDR1 is SGDLS and CDR2 is YYNGEE. CDR3 nucleotides: TGTGCCAGCAGCGTAGATCATCAGGGCTACGAGCAGTACTTC. This codes for CASSVDHQGYEQYF.